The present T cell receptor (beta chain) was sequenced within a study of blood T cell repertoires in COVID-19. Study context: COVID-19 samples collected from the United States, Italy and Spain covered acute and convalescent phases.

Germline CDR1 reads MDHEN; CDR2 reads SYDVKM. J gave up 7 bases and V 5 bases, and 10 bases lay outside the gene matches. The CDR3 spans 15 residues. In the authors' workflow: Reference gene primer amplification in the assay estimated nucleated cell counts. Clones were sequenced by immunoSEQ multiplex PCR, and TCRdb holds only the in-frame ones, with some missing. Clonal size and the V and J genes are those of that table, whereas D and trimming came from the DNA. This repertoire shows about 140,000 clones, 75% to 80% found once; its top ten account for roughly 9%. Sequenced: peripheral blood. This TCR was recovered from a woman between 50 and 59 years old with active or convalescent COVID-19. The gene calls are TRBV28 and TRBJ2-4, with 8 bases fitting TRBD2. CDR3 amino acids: CASSPPGGARNIQYF. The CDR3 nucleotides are TGTGCCAGCAGTCCCCCGGGAGGGGCTCGGAACATTCAGTACTTC.